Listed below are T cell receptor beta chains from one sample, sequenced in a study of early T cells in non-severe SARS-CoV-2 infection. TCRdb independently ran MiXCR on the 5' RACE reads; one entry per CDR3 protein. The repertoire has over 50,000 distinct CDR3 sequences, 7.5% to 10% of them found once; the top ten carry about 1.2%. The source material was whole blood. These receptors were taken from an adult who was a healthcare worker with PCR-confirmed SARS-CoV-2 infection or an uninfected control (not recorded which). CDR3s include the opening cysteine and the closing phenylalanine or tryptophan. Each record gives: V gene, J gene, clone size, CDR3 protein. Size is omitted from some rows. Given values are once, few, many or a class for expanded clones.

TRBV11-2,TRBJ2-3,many,CASSSSPPDTQYF
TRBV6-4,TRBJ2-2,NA,CASSDSTGAFISGELFF
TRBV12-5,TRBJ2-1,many,CASSATSGRNNEQFF
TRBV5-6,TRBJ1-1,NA,CASSSELFWTEAFF
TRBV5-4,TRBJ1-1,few,CASSLDRAFNTEAFF
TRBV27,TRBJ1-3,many,CASSTGTGPFGNTIYF
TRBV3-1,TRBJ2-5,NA,CASSQSPGQALQETQYF
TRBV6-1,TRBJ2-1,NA,CASRRTLSGTGGYNEQFF
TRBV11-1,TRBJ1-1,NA,CASSSTGYNVRTEAFF
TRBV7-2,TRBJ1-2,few,CASRRGVVNYGYTF
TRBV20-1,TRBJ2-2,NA,CSARPVTEMNTGELFF
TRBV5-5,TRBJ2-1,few,CASSFIQGSSYNEQFF
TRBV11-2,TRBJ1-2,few,CASSLSSAIENGYTF
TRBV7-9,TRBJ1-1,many,CASSPGSLDTEAFF
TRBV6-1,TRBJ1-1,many,CASRQGALEAFF
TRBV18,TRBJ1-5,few,CASSKGGDQPQHF
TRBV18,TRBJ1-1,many,CASSPPAGWGTEAFF
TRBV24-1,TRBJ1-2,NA,CATSETGYGYTF
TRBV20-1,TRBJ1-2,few,CSVSRGAYGYTF
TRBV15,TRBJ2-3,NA,CATSRDQNTDTQYF
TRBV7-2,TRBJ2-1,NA,CASSLGDSIDEQFF
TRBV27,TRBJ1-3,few,CASRRQGSGNTIYF
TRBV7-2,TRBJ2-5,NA,CASSFLQLLAGGETQYF
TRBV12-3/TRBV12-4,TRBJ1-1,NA,CASSPGQGYTEAFF
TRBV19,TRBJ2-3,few,CASTPREGGRADTQYF
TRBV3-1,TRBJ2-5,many,CASMQRGTQYF
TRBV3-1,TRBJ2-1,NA,CASSSDPASYNEQFF
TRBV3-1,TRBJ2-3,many,CASSLFGTGGTDTQYF
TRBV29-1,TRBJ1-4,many,CSVGDVNEKLFF
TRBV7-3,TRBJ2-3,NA,CASSPSHPGGAGTDTQYF
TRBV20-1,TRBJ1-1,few,CSARDLLGVTEAFF
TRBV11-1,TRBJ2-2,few,CASSSSLLAGGQNTGELFF
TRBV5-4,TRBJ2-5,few,CASSLSGGASETQYF
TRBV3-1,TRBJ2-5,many,CASSQIAGEETQYF
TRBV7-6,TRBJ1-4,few,CASSLNWGGEKLFF
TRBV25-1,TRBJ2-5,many,CASTPRAGSQETQYF
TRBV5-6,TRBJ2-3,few,CASSLGLLTDTQYF
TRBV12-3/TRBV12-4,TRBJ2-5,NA,CASRGPGQETQYF
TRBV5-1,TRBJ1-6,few,CASSPRSPGNSPLHF
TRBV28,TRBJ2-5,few,CASSLGGQETQYF
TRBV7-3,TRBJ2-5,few,CASSTGTGSETQYF
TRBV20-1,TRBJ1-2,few,CSATGYTF
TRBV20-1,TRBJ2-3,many,CSARDLTDTQYF
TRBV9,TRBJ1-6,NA,CASSVDPDKKSPLHF
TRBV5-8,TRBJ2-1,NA,CASTTGLLNYNEQFF
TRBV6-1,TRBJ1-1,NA,CASSERAARPNTEAFF
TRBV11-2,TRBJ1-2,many,CASSPTLEERDRGRGGYTF
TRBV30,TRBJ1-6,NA,CAWRRGNNSPLHF
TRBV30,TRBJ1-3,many,CAWNRRRNTIYF
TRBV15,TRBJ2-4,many,CATSRDRASGDIQYF
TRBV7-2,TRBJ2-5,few,CASSVQGRGTQYF
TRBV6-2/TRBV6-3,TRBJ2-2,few,CASRPPTAAGELFF
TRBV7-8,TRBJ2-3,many,CASSLGLAGTSTDTQYF
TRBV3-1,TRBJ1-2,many,CASSLNRGYYGYTF
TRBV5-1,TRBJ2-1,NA,CASSPDREVHEQFF
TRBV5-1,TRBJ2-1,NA,CASSLPRDAGGEQFF
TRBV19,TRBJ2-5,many,CASSKGGTYGIQYF